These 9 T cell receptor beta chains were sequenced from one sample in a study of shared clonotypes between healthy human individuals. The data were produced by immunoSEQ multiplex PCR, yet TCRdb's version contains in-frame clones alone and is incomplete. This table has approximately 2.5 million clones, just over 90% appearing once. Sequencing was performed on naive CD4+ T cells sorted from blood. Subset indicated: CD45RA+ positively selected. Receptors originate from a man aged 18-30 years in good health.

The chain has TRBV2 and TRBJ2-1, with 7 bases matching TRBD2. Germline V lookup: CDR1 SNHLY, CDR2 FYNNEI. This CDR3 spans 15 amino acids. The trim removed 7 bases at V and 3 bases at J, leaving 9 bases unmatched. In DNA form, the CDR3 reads TGTGCCAGCAAAATTGAGGGACTACTCTACAATGAGCAGTTCTTC. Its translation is CASKIEGLLYNEQFF.

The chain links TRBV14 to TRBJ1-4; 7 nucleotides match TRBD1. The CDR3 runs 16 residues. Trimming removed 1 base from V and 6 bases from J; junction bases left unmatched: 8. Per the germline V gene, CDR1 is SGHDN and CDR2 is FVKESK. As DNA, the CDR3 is TGTGCCAGCAGCCAAGGTCGCAGGGGGGGAGATGAAAAACTGTTTTTT. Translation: CASSQGRRGGDEKLFF.

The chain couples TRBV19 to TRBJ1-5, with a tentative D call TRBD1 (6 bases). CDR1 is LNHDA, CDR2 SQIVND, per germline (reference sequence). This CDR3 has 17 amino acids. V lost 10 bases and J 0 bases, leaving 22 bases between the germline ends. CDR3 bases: TGTGCCACCGGAGGGCAGGGGCGCGCCAATAGCAATCAGCCCCAGCATTTT. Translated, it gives CATGGQGRANSNQPQHF.

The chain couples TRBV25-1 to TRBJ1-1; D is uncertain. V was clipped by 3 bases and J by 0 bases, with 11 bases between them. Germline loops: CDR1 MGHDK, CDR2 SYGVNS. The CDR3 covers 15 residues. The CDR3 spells CASSDNDGVNTEAFF. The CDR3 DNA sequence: TGTGCCAGCAGTGACAACGACGGGGTGAACACTGAAGCTTTCTTT.

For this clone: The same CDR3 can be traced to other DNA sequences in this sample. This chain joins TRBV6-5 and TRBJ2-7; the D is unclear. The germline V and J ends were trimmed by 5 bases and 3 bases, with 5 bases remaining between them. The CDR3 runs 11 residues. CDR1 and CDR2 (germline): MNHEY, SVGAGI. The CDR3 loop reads CASSNIYEQYF. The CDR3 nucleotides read TGTGCCAGCAGTAATATCTACGAGCAGTACTTC.

The CDR3 nucleotides read TGTGCCAGCAGTTTAATTGGTAGCGGGTACGAGCAGTACTTC. This sequence encodes CASSLIGSGYEQYF. The genes are TRBV28 and TRBJ2-7; 7 bases match TRBD2. V shed 2 bases, J shed 4 bases, and the junction held 5 bases outside the gene matches. Germline V gives CDR1 MDHEN, CDR2 SYDVKM. This CDR3 contains 14 residues.

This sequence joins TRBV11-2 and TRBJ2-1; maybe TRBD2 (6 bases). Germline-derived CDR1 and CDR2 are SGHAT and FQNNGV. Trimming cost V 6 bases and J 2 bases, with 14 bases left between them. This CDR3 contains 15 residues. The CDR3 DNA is TGTGCCAGCAGTTACAACAGCGGGCCCTACAATGAGCAGTTCTTC. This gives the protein CASSYNSGPYNEQFF. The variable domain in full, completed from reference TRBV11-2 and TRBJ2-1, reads EAGVAQSPRYKIIEKRQSVAFWCNPISGHATLYWYQQILGQGPKLLIQFQNNGVVDDSQLPKDRFSAERLKGVDSTLKIQPAKLEDSAVYLCASSYNSGPYNEQFFGPGTRLTVL.

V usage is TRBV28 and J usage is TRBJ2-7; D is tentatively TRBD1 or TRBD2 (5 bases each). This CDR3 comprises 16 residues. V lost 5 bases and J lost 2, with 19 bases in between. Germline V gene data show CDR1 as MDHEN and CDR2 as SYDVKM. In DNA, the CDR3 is TGTGCCAGCAGTATACCCGCCGCTGGGACCACCTACGAGCAGTACTTC. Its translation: CASSIPAAGTTYEQYF.

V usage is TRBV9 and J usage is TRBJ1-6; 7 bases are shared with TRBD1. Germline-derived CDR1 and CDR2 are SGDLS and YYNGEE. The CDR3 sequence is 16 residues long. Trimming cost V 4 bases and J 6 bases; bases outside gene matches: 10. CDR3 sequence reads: CASSNRGGQLNSPLHF. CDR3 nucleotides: TGTGCCAGCAGCAACCGGGGGGGACAGCTTAATTCACCCCTCCACTTT. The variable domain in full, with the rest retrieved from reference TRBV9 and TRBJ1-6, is DSGVTQTPKHLITATGQRVTLRCSPRSGDLSVYWYQQSLDQGLQFLIQYYNGEERAKGNILERFSAQQFPDLHSELNLSSLELGDSALYFCASSNRGGQLNSPLHFGNGTRLTVT.